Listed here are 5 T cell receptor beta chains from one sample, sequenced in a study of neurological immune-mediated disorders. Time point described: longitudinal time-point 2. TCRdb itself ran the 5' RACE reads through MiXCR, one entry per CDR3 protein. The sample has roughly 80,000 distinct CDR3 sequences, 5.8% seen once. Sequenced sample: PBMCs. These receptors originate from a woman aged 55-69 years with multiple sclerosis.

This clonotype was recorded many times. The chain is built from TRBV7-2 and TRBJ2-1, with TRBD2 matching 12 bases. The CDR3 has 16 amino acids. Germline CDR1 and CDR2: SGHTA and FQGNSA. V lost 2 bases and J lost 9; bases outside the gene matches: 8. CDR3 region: CASSLFLAGGPGEQFF. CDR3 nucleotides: TGTGCCAGCAGCTTATTCCTAGCGGGGGGGCCCGGTGAGCAGTTCTTC.

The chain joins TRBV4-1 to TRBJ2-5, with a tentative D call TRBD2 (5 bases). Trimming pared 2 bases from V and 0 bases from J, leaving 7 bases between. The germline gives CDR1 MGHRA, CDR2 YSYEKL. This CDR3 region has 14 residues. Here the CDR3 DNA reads TGCGCCAGCAGCCAATTCGGGAACCAAGAGACCCAGTACTTC. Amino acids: CASSQFGNQETQYF.

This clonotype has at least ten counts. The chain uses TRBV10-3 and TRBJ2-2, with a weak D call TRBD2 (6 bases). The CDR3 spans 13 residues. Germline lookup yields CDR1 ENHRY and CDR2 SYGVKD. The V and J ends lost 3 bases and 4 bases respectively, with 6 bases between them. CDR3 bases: TGTGCCATCAGTGACGGGGGCACCGGGGAGCTGTTTTTT. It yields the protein CAISDGGTGELFF.

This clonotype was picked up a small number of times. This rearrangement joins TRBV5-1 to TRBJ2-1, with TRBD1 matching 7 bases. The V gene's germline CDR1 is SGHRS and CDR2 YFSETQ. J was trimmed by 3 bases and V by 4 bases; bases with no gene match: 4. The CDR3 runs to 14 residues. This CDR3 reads CASSTGQIYNEQFF. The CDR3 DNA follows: TGCGCCAGCAGCACGGGACAGATCTACAATGAGCAGTTCTTC.

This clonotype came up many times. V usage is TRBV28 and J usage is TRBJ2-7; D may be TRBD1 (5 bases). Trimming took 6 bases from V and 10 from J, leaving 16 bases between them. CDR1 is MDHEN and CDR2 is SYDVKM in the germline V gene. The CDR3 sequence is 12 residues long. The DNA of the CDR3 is TGTGCCAGCAGCCTCACCGACAGTGATCAGTACTTC. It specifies CASSLTDSDQYF.